This TCR beta chain was profiled in a study of post-analysis software for immune sequencing data. Background on the study: The courses of disease that were included comprised relapsing-remitting, secondary progressive and progressive-relapsing multiple sclerosis. Whole-study results and caveats: Compared against controls, patients with multiple sclerosis displayed significantly lower normalized Chao1 diversity. The five TRBV segments detected at higher frequency in patients than in controls included TRBV5-6, TRBV5-1 and TRBV20-1.

Of note for this clonotype: No antigen is known for it.

Unique molecular identifiers tagged the TCR beta cDNA libraries. With about 0.9 to 11 million T cells as the source, approximately 500,000 cDNA molecules resulted. TCRdb re-derived calls from the PCR reads in MiXCR, one entry per CDR3 protein. The data hold 700,000 to 900,000 distinct CDR3 sequences, with just over 45% observed a single time. Germline V gene lookup returns CDR1 MNHNY and CDR2 SVGAGI (reference sequence). V lost 7 bases and J 4 bases, leaving 10 bases between the germline ends. The CDR3 runs to 13 residues. The source is a girl aged 5-17 years with multiple sclerosis. The sample comprised blood. The chain carries TRBV6-6 and TRBJ1-4; perhaps TRBD1 as D (6 bases). The CDR3 loop reads CASKGGYNEKLFF. The CDR3 nucleotides read TGTGCCAGCAAGGGGGGCTATAATGAAAAACTGTTTTTT.